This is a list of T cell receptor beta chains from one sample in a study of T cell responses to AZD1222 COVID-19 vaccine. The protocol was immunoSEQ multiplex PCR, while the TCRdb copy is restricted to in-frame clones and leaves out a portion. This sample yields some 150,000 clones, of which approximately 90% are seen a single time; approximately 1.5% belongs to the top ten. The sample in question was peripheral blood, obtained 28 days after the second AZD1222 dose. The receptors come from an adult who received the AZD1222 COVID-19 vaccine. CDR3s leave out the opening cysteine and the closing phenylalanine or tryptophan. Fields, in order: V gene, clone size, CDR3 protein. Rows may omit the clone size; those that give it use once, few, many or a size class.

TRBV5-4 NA ASSLGAGSYEQY
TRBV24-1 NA ATSEGLALT
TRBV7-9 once ASSETSSKNTEAF
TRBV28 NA ASSEGSRNTEAF
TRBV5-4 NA ASSHLDGNTEAF
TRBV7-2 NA ASSSTGTGTGPTQY
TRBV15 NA ATSRSRDRASSYNSPLH
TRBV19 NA ASTLRSTDTQY
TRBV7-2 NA ASSPDVGELF
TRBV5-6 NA ASSLGTGALGELF
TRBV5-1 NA ASSYQETQY
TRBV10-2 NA ASSDSWAVPYNEQF
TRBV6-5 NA ASSSYAGSRY
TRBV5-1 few ASAGNTDTQY
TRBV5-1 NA ASRREAYNEQF
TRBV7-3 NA ASTPGAGLAPPDTQY
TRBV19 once ASSIRPGGNTDTQY
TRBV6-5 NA ASSTQGGEPQH
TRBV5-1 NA ASSLGQGDHEQY
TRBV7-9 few ASSLAVTEAF
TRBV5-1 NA ASRSDPANTGELF
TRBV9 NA ASSGPTRNYGYT
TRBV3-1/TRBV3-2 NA ASSQGVNTIY
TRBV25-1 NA ASSDIRGGYNSPLH
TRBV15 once ATSSRGDQPQH
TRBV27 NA ASSLFGTGLNTEAF
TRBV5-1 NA ASRRTAGALSSYNEQF
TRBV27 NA ASSLGTGEKPQH
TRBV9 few ASSAGGQGTSPLH
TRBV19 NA ASSRTGAGGPNEKLF
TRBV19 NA ASSIVDGFNQPQH
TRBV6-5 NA ATQMTEPQGYT
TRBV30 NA AWRQVQAKNIQY
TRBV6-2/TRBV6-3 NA ASSYYRAKYEQY
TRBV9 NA ASSVGILGVDTQY